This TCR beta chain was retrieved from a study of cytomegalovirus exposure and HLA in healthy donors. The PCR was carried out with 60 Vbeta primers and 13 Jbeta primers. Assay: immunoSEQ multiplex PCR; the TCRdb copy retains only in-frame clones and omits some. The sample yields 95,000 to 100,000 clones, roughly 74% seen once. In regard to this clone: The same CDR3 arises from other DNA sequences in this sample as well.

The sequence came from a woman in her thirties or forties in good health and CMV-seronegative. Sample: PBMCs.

The CDR3 protein is CAWSGGQGYEQYF. Here the CDR3 DNA reads TGTGCCTGGAGTGGGGGACAGGGCTACGAGCAGTACTTC. The V gene is TRBV30, the J gene TRBJ2-7; 9 nucleotides align to TRBD1. With V trimmed by 1 base and J by 3 bases, 1 base remained unmatched. The CDR3 runs to 13 residues. CDR1 and CDR2 (germline): GTSNPN, SVGIG (reference sequence).